The 14 T cell receptor beta chains below were found in one sample sequenced in a study of human T cells and chemical hapten exposure. A single record per CDR3 protein comes from TCRdb applying MiXCR to the RACE reads. The repertoire holds about 130,000 distinct CDR3 sequences, with about 9% as singletons. Regarding time point: healthy volunteer bleed at 2 weeks. The starting material, unfractionated whole blood, was used for total RNA extraction. The specimen was whole blood. These receptors all come from a male donor in good health. Some clones in this sample may be carry-over from other donors' samples.

This clonotype was observed a few times. The chain couples TRBV19 to TRBJ1-1, with D hard to call. This CDR3 has 13 amino acids. Germline values: CDR1 LNHDA, CDR2 SQIVND (reference sequence). V lost 3 bases and J lost 4, with 9 bases in between. The CDR3 sequence is CASSIQESTEAFF. CDR3 coding DNA: TGTGCCAGTAGTATCCAGGAGAGCACTGAAGCTTTCTTT.

The genes are TRBV6-5 and TRBJ1-2, with TRBD1 matching over 8 bases. The germline gives CDR1 MNHEY, CDR2 SVGAGI. The CDR3 is 17 residues long. V lost 1 base, J lost 4 bases, and 11 bases stayed unmatched. This CDR3 is CASSYWAGGSRSYGYTF. In nucleotides, the CDR3 is TGTGCCAGCAGTTACTGGGCAGGGGGCTCCCGGAGCTATGGCTACACCTTC.

V is TRBV12-3 or TRBV12-4 and J is TRBJ2-1; D is perhaps TRBD1 (6 bases). The CDR3 loop spans 15 amino acids. V was pared by 5 bases and J by 4 bases, with 15 bases between. Here the CDR3 DNA reads TGTGCCAGCAGTAACCGGGACATCCGGTACAATGAGCAGTTCTTC. Encoded protein: CASSNRDIRYNEQFF.

There are a few counts of this clonotype. V gene TRBV10-3 combines with J gene TRBJ1-5; D is ambiguous. The CDR3 is 13 residues long. V lost 3 bases, J lost 5 bases, and 8 bases lay in between. The germline CDR1 and CDR2 sequences are ENHRY and SYGVKD. The CDR3 DNA is TGTGCCATCAGTGATTATCCCGATCAGCCCCAGCATTTT. It translates to CAISDYPDQPQHF.

This chain joins TRBV7-8 and TRBJ2-1, with 10 bases identical to TRBD2. J lost 4 bases, V lost 4 bases, and 4 bases had no gene match. CDR1 SGHVS and CDR2 FQNEAQ come from the germline V gene. CDR3 length: 15 residues. CDR3 protein: CASSYGLADYNEQFF. DNA for the CDR3: TGTGCCAGCAGCTACGGACTAGCGGATTACAATGAGCAGTTCTTC. Combining the CDR3 with reference TRBV7-8 and TRBJ2-1 gives the whole variable domain GAGVSQSPRYKVAKRGQDVALRCDPISGHVSLFWYQQALGQGPEFLTYFQNEAQLDKSGLPSDRFFAERPEGSVSTLKIQRTQQEDSAVYLCASSYGLADYNEQFFGPGTRLTVL.

This clonotype was observed a few times. The chain recombines TRBV7-2 with TRBJ2-5; D is unclear. This CDR3 region has 15 residues. Trimming pared 5 bases from V and 5 bases from J, leaving 18 bases between. Germline values: CDR1 SGHTA, CDR2 FQGNSA. For the CDR3, the DNA is TGTGCCAGCAGCCCGAGCTGGGCCTATTGGGAGACCCAGTACTTC. It codes for CASSPSWAYWETQYF.

This chain connects TRBV19 to TRBJ2-4; D may be TRBD1 (5 bases). The CDR3 loop spans 14 amino acids. In germline, CDR1 is LNHDA, CDR2 SQIVND (reference sequence). V lost 3 bases and J 5 bases, leaving 11 bases between the germline ends. The CDR3 nucleotides read TGTGCCAGTAGTATCTTCCAGGGCCAAAACATTCAGTACTTC. Its translation: CASSIFQGQNIQYF.

This clonotype was detected many times. The CDR3 DNA reads as TGTGCCAGCAACCCGACAGGGGGTCCCGTCGCGGGAGGATACAATGAGCAGTTCTTC. It is translated as CASNPTGGPVAGGYNEQFF. V gene TRBV27 combines with J gene TRBJ2-1, with D perhaps matching TRBD1 (9 bases). V was trimmed by 7 bases and J by 4 bases, leaving 29 bases between them. This CDR3 spans 19 amino acids. The germline V gene encodes CDR1 MNHEY and CDR2 SMNVEV (reference sequence).

This clonotype was seen more than once but under ten times. The chain recombines TRBV5-8 with TRBJ2-7, with D possibly TRBD2 on 6 matching bases. Per germline, CDR1 SGHTS and CDR2 YDEGEE. CDR3 length equals 13 residues. Trimming took off 7 bases at V and 1 base at J, with 12 bases between the two ends. The chain's CDR3 is CASRGWESYEQYF. CDR3 in DNA: TGTGCCAGCCGGGGGTGGGAATCCTACGAGCAGTACTTC.

This clonotype was detected ten times or more. The V call is TRBV7-8, the J call TRBJ2-3; TRBD1 might be the D (6 bases). The germline V and J ends were trimmed by 5 bases and 5 bases, with 17 bases remaining between them. The CDR3 loop spans 15 amino acids. Germline-derived CDR1 and CDR2 are SGHVS and FQNEAQ. This chain's CDR3 is CASSAQGMGRDTQYF. The DNA for the CDR3 is TGTGCCAGCAGCGCACAGGGTATGGGGAGAGATACGCAGTATTTT.

This clonotype has only a few counts. This chain joins TRBV2 and TRBJ2-2, with 9 bases fitting TRBD1. The CDR3 has 17 amino acids. CDR1 is SNHLY, CDR2 FYNNEI, per germline. V gave up 3 bases and J gave up 2 bases; unmatched junction bases: 7. The CDR3 region is CASSDADRGANTGELFF. The CDR3 DNA follows: TGTGCCAGCAGTGACGCGGACAGGGGCGCTAACACCGGGGAGCTGTTTTTT.

This clonotype was detected many times. The chain combines TRBV7-2 with TRBJ2-3; TRBD2 might be the D (5 bases). Trimming took 5 bases from V and 4 from J, leaving 16 bases between them. CDR3 size: 15 residues. Germline loops: CDR1 SGHTA, CDR2 FQGNSA. CDR3 in DNA: TGTGCCAGCAGCGTTAGCGAGATGCCCTCAGATACGCAGTATTTT. It encodes CASSVSEMPSDTQYF.

This clonotype was picked up many times. This sequence joins TRBV7-8 and TRBJ2-2, with 7 bases fitting TRBD1. There are 14 residues in the CDR3. The J segment lost 3 bases and the V segment lost 4 bases, leaving 2 bases of the junction unmatched. The germline V gene has CDR1 SGHVS and CDR2 FQNEAQ. CDR3 loop: CASSSGTDTGELFF. CDR3 DNA sequence: TGTGCCAGCAGCTCCGGGACAGACACCGGGGAGCTGTTTTTT.

CDR3 nucleotides: TGCAGTTCCTCCCCTTATAATGCGGAACTCTACAATGAGCAGTTCTTC. Residues: CSSSPYNAELYNEQFF. The chain couples TRBV20-1 to TRBJ2-1; no clear D. V lost 8 bases, J lost 3 bases, and 23 bases lay in between. The CDR3 contains 16 residues. Germline values: CDR1 DFQATT, CDR2 SNEGSKA (reference sequence).